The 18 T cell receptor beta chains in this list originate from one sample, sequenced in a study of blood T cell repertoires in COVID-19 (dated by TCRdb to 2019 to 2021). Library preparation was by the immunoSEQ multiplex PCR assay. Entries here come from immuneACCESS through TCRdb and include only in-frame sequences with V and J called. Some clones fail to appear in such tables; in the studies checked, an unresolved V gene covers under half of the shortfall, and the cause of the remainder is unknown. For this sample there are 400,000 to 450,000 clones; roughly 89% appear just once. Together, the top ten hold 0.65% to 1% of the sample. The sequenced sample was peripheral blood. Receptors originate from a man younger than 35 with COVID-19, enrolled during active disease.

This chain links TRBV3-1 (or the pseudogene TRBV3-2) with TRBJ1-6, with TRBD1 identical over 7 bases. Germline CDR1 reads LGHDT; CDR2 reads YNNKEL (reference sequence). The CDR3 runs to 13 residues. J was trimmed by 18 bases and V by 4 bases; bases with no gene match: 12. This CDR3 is CASSRARTGAPHF. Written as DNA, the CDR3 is TGTGCCAGCAGCCGGGCCCGGACAGGAGCCCCCCACTTT.

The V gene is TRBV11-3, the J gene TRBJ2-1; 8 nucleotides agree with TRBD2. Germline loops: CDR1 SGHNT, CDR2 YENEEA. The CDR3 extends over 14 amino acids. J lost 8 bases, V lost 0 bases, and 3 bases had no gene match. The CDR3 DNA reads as TGTGCCAGCAGCTTAGATAGTAGCGGGGATGAGCAGTTCTTC. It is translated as CASSLDSSGDEQFF.

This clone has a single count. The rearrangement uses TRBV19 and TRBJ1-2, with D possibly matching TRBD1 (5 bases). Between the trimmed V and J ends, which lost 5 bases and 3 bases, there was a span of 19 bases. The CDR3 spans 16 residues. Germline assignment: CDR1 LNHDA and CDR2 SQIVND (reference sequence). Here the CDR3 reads CASSRGPPAGDYGYTF. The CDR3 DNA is TGTGCCAGTAGTCGGGGACCCCCGGCGGGAGACTATGGCTACACCTTC. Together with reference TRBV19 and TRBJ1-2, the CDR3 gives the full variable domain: DGGITQSPKYLFRKEGQNVTLSCEQNLNHDAMYWYRQDPGQGLRLIYYSQIVNDFQKGDIAEGYSVSREKKESFPLTVTSAQKNPTAFYLCASSRGPPAGDYGYTFGSGTRLTVV.

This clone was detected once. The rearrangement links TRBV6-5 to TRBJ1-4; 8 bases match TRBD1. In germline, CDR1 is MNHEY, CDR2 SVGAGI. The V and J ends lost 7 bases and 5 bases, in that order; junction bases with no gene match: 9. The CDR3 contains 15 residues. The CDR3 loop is CASINPDRVNEKLFF. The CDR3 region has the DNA TGTGCCAGCATCAACCCGGACAGGGTAAATGAAAAACTGTTTTTT.

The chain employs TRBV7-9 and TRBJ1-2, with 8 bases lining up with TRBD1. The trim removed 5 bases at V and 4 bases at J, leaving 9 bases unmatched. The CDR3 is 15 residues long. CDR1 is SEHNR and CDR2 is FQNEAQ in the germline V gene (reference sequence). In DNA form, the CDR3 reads TGTGCCAGCAGCAATCCCGGGACAGGTGCCTATGGCTACACCTTC. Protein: CASSNPGTGAYGYTF.

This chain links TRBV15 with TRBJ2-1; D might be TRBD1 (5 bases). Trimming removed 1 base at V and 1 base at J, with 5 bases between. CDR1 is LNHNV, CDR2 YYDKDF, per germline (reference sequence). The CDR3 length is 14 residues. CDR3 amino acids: CATSRAGSYNEQFF. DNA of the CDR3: TGTGCCACCAGCAGAGCAGGGTCCTACAATGAGCAGTTCTTC. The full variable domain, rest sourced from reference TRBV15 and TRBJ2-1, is DAMVIQNPRYQVTQFGKPVTLSCSQTLNHNVMYWYQQKSSQAPKLLFHYYDKDFNNEADTPDNFQSRRPNTSFCFLDIRSPGLGDTAMYLCATSRAGSYNEQFFGPGTRLTVL.

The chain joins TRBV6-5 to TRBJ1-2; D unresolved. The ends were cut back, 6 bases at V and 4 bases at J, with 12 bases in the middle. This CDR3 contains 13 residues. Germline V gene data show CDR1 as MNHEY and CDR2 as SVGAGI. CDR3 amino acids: CASRPTAFYGYTF. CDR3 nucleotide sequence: TGTGCCAGCAGACCCACAGCCTTCTATGGCTACACCTTC.

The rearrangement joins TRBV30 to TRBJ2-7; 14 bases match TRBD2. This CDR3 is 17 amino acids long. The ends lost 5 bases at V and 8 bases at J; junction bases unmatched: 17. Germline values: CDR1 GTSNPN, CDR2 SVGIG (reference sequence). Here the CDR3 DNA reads TGTGCCTGGCGGCAGGGACTAGCGGGAGCCCCAACCAGCAAGCAGTACTTC. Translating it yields CAWRQGLAGAPTSKQYF.

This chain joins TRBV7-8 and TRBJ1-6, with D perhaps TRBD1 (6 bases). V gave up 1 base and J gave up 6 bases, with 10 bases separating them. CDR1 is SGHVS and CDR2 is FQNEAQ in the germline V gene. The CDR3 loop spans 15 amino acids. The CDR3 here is CASSLEPGANSPLHF. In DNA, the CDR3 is TGTGCCAGCAGCTTAGAGCCAGGGGCTAATTCACCCCTCCACTTT.

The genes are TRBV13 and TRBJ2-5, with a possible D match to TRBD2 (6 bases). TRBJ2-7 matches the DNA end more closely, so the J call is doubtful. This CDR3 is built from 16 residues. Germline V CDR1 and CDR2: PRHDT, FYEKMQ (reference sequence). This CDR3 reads CASSSTRAGRYYEQYF. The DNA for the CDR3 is TGTGCCAGCAGCTCGACCCGTGCGGGGAGGTACTACGAGCAGTACTTC.

The CDR3 DNA reads as TGCGCCAGCAGCCAAGGACTAGCGGCTTCCAATGAGCAGTTCTTC. This sequence encodes CASSQGLAASNEQFF. The J gene is TRBJ2-1, the V gene TRBV4-1, with 9 bases matching TRBD2. Trimming took 1 base from V and 6 from J; bases not matched to a gene: 4. The CDR3 spans 15 residues. CDR1 is MGHRA, CDR2 YSYEKL, per germline.

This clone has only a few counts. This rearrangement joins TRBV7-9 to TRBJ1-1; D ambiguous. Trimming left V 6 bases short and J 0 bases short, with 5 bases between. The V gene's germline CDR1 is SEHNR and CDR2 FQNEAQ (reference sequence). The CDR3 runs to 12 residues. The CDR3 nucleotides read TGTGCCAGCAGGGCATTGAACACTGAAGCTTTCTTT. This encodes CASRALNTEAFF.

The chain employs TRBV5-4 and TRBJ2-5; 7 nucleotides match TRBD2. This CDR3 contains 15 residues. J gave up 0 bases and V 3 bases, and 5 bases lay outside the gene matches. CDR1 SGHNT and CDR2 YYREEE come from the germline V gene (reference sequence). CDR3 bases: TGTGCCAGCAGCTCCGCTGGGACTAACCAAGAGACCCAGTACTTC. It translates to CASSSAGTNQETQYF.

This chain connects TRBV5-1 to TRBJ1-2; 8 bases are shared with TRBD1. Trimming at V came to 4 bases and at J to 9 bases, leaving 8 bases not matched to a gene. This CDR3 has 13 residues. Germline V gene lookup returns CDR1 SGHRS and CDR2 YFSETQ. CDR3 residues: CASSETGGHSYTF. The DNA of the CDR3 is TGCGCCAGCAGCGAAACAGGGGGTCATAGCTACACCTTC.

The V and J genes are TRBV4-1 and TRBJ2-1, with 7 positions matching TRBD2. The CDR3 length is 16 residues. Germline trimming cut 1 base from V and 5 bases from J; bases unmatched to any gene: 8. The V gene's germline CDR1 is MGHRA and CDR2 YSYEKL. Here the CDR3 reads CASSQGVAGANNEQFF. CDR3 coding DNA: TGCGCCAGCAGCCAAGGTGTGGCGGGAGCGAACAATGAGCAGTTCTTC.

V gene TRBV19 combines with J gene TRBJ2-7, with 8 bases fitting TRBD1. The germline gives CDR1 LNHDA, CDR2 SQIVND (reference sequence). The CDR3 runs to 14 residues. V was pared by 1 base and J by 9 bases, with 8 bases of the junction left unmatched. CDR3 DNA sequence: TGTGCCAGTAGTATAGCAGGGGGCGCCGCTGGGCAGTACTTC. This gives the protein CASSIAGGAAGQYF.

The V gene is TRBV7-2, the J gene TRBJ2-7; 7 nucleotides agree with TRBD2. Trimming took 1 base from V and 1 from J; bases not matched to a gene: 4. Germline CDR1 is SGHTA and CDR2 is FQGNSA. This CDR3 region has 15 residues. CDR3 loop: CASSLERGGSYEQYF. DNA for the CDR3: TGTGCCAGCAGCTTAGAAAGGGGAGGGTCCTACGAGCAGTACTTC.

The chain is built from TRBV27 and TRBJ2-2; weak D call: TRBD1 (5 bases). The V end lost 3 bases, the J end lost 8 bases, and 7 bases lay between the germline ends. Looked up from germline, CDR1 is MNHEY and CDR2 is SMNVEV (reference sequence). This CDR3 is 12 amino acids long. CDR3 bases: TGTGCCAGCAGTTTTGCAGGGGGGGAGCTGTTTTTT. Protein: CASSFAGGELFF.